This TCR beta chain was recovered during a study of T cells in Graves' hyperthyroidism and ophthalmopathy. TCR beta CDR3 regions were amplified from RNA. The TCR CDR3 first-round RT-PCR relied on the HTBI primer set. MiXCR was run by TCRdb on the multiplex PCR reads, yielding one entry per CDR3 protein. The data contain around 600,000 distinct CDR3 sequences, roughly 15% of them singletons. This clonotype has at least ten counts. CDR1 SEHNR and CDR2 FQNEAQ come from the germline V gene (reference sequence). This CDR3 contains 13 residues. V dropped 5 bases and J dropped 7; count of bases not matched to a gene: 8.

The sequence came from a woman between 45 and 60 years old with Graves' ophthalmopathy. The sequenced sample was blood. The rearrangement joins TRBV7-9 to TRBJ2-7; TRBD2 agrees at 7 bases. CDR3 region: CASSHGGRKEQYF. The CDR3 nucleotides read TGTGCCAGCAGCCACGGCGGGAGAAAAGAGCAGTACTTC.